The clone carrying this T cell receptor beta chain is a singleton in its sample. Its target is unknown. The PCR employed 60 Vbeta primers together with 13 Jbeta primers. Only in-frame clones appear in the TCRdb table, and some are missing; sequencing was by immunoSEQ multiplex PCR. This table holds approximately 210,000 clones, 85% to 90% found once. The sample is drawn from a study of cytomegalovirus exposure and HLA in healthy donors. Germline CDR1 and CDR2: SGHVS and FQNEAQ. V was cut by 2 bases and J by 3 bases, with 14 bases left in between. This CDR3 has 15 residues. Regarding the study as a whole: Upon later analysis, TCR association rates were observed to vary by HLA locus, being highest for DRB1 and lowest for HLA-C. For most TCR beta V segments, an earlier analysis put the productive rate at about 87% or about 30% of the time. Reports described diagnosis of cytomegalovirus status by the classifier as highly specific and sensitive.

The sample taken for sequencing was PBMCs. This sequence joins TRBV7-8 and TRBJ2-7, with a tentative D call TRBD1 (5 bases). The receptor was derived from a woman between 18 and 30 years old in good health and CMV-seronegative. CDR3 region: CASSLRFGQGYEQYF. CDR3 DNA: TGTGCCAGCAGCTTACGTTTCGGCCAGGGCTACGAGCAGTACTTC.